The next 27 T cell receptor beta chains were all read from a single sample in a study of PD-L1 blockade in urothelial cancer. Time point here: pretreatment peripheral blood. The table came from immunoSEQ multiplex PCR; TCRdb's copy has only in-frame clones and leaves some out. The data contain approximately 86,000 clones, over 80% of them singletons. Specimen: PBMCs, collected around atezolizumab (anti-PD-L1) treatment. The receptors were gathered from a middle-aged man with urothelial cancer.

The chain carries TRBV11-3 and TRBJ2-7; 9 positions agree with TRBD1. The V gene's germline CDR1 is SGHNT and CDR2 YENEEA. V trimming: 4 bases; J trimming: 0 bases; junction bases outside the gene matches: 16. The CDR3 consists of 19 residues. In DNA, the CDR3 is TGTGCCAGCAGCTCCGACTGGGACAGGGACTGGGGGGGCTCCTACGAGCAGTACTTC. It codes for CASSSDWDRDWGGSYEQYF.

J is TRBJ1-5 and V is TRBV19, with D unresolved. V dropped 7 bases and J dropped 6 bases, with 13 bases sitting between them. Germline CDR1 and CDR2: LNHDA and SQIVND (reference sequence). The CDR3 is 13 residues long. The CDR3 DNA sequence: TGTGCCAGTACTCCAGGTAGTCCTCAGCCCCAGCATTTT. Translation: CASTPGSPQPQHF.

The CDR3 is CASSALMGEQFF. The CDR3 nucleotides are TGTGCCAGCAGCGCACTGATGGGCGAGCAGTTCTTC. J is TRBJ2-1 and V is TRBV7-9; unclear D gene. Germline V gives CDR1 SEHNR, CDR2 FQNEAQ (reference sequence). CDR3 size: 12 residues. V gave up 5 bases and J gave up 10 bases, with 12 bases separating them.

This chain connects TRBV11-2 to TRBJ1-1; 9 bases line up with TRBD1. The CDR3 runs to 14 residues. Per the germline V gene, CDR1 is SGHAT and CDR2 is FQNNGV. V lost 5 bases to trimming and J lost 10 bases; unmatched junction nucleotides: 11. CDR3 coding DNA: TGTGCCAGCAGCCTGGGGACAGGGCCAACGGGAGCTTTCTTT. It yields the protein CASSLGTGPTGAFF.

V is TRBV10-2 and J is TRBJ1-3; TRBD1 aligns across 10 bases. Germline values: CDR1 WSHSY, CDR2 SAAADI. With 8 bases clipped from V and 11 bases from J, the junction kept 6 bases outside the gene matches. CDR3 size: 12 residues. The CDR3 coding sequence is TGCGCCAGCGGGACAGGGGATCTCCCCATATATTTT. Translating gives CASGTGDLPIYF.

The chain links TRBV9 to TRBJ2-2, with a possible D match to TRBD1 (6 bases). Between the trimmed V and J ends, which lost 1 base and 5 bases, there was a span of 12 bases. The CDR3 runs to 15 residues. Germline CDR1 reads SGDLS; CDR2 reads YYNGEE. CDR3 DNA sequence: TGTGCCAGCAGCGTAACACAGGGCGGGACCGGGGAGCTGTTTTTT. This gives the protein CASSVTQGGTGELFF.

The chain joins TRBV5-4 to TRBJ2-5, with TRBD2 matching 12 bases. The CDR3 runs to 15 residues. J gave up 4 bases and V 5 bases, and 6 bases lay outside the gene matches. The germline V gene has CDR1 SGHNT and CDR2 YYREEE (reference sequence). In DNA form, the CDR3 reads TGTGCCAGCAGGCAAGAACTAGCGGGAGGAGAGACCCAGTACTTC. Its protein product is CASRQELAGGETQYF.

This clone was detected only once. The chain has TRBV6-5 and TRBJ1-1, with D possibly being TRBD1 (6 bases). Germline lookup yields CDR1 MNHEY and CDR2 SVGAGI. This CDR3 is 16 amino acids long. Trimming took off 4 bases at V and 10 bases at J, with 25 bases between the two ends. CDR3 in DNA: TGTGCCAGCAGTTCGTATCCGGGACATTCCCTAGTTGGAGCTTTCTTT. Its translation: CASSSYPGHSLVGAFF.

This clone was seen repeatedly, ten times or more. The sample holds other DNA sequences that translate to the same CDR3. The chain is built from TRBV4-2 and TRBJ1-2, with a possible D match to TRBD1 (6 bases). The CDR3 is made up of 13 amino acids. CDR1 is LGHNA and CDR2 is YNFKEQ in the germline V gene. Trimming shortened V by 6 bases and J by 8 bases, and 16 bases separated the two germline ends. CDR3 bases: TGTGCCAGCAGTCGCCAGGGGTCGGGCGGCTACACCTTC. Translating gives CASSRQGSGGYTF.

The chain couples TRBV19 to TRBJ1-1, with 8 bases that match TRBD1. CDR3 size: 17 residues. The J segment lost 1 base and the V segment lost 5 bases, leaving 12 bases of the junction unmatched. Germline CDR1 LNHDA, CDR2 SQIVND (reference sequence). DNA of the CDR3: TGTGCCAGTAGTCCCCCGCCTCGACAGGGGACGAACACTGAAGCTTTCTTT. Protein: CASSPPPRQGTNTEAFF.

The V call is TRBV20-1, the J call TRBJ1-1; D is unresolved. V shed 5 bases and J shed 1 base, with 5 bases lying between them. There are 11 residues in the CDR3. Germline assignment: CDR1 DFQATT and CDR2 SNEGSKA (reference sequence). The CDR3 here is CSAVQNTEAFF. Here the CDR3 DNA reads TGCAGTGCTGTACAGAACACTGAAGCTTTCTTT.

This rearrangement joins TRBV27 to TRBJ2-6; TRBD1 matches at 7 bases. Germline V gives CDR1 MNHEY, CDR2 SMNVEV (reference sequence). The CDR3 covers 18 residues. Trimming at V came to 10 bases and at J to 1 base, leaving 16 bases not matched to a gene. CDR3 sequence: CATTPRQGLGSGANVLTF. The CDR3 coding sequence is TGTGCCACAACACCCCGACAGGGTTTGGGTTCTGGGGCCAACGTCCTGACTTTC.

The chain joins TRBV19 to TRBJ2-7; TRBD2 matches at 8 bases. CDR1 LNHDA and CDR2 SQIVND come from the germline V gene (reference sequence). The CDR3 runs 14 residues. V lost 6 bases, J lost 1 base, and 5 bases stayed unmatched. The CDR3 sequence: CASRRQRESYEQYF. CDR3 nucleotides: TGTGCCAGTAGGAGACAGCGGGAGTCCTACGAGCAGTACTTC.

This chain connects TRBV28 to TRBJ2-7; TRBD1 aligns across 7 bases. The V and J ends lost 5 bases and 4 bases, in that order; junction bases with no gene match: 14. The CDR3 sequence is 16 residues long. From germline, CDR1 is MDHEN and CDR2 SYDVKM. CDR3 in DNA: TGTGCCAGCAGTCCTTTTCCAGGGGGTAGAGAGTACGAGCAGTACTTC. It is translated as CASSPFPGGREYEQYF.

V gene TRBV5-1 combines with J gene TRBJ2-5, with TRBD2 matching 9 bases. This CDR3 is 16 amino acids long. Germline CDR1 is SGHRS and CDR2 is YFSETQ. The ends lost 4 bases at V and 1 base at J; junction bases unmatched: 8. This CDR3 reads CASSTGTSSTQETQYF. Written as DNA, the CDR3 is TGCGCCAGCAGCACCGGGACTAGCTCTACCCAAGAGACCCAGTACTTC.

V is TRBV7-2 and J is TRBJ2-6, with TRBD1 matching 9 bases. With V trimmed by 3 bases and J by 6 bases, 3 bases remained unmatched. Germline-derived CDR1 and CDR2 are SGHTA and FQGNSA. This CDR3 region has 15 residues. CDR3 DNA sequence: TGTGCCAGCAGCTTGGGGACAGGGAAGGCCAACGTCCTGACTTTC. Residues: CASSLGTGKANVLTF.

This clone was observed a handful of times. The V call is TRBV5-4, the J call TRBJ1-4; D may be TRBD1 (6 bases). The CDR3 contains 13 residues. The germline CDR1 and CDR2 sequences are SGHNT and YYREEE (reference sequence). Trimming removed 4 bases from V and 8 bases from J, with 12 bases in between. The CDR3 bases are TGTGCCAGCAGCCTGGGACAACACGAAAAACTGTTTTTT. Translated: CASSLGQHEKLFF.

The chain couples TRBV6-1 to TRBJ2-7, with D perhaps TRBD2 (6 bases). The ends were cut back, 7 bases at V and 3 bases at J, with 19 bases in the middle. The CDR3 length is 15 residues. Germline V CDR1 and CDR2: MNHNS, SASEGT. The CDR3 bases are TGTGCCAGCAAAATAAGGGAAGGAGGGTTCTACGAGCAGTACTTC. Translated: CASKIREGGFYEQYF.

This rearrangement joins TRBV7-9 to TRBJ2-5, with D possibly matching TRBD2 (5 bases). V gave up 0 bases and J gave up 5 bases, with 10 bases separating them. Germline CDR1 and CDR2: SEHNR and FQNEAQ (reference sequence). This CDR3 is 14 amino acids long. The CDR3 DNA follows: TGTGCCAGCAGCTTAGCACTAGTCGGGGAGACCCAGTACTTC. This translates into CASSLALVGETQYF.

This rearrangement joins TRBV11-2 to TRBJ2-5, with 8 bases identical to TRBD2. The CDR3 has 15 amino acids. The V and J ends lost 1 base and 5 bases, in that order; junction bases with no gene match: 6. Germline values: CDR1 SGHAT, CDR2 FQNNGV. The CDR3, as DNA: TGTGCCAGCAGCTTAGCGGATAGCGGGGCGGAGACCCAGTACTTC. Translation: CASSLADSGAETQYF.

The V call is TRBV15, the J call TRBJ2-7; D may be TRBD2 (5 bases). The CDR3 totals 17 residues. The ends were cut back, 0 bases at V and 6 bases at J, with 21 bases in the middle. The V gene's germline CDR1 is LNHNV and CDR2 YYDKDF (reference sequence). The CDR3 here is CATSREGPQGWGVEQYF. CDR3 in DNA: TGTGCCACCAGCAGAGAGGGCCCACAAGGGTGGGGAGTCGAGCAGTACTTC.

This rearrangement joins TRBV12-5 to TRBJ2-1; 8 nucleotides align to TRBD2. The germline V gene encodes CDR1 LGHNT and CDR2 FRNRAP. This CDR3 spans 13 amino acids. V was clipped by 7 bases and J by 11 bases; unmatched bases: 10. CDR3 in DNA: TGTGCTAGTGCGTTTAGCGGGAATTATAAGCAGTTCTTC. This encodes CASAFSGNYKQFF.

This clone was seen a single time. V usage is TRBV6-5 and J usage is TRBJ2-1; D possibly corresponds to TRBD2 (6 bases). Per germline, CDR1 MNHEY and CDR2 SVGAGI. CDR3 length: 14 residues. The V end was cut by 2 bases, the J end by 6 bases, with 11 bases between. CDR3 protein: CASSYGRELNEQFF. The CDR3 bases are TGTGCCAGCAGTTACGGCCGGGAGCTCAATGAGCAGTTCTTC.

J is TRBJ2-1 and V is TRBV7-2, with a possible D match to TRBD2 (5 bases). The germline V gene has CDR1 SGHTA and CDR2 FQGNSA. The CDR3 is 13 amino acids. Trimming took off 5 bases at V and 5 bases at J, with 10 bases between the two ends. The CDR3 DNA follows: TGTGCCAGCAGCCATACTAGTCACAATGAGCAGTTCTTC. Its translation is CASSHTSHNEQFF.

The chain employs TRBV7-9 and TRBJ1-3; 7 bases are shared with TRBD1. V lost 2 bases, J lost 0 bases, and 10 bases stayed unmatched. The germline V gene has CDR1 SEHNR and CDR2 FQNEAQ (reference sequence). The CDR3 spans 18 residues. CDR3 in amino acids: CASSLIQGVAISGNTIYF. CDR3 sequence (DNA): TGTGCCAGCAGCTTAATCCAGGGGGTCGCGATCTCTGGAAACACCATATATTTT.

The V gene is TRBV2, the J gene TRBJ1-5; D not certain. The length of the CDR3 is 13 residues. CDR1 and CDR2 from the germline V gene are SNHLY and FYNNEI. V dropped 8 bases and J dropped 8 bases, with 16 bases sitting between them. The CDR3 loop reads CASLGGVGEPQHF. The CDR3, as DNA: TGTGCCAGCCTGGGCGGGGTCGGGGAGCCCCAGCATTTT.

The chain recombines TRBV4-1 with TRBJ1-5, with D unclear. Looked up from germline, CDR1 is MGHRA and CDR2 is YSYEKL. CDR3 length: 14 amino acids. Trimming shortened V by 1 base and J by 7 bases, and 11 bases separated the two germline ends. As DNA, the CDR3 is TGCGCCAGCAGCCAAGTCGCGCGAGGACAGCCCCAGCATTTT. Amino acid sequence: CASSQVARGQPQHF.